These T cell receptor beta chains were read from a single sample in a study of cytomegalovirus exposure and HLA in healthy donors. Clones were sequenced by immunoSEQ multiplex PCR, and TCRdb holds only the in-frame ones, with some missing. Of roughly 120,000 clones in the sample, 70% to 90% were seen once. Sequencing input: PBMCs. The receptor source for this set is a man aged 18 to 29 in good health and CMV-seropositive. Both conserved end residues are part of each CDR3. The order of the fields is clone size, J gene, CDR3 length, D gene, V gene, CDR3 protein, CDR3 DNA. D genes are given only for firm matches. Clone size is not always given. Where it is, it says once, few, many or a class for expanded clones.

abundance: many
j_gene: TRBJ2-3
len: 11
d_gene: .
v_gene: TRBV20-1
CDR3aa: CSAEKGDTQYF
CDR3nt: TGCAGTGCTGAGAAGGGGGATACGCAGTATTTT

abundance: .
j_gene: TRBJ2-7
len: 13
d_gene: .
v_gene: TRBV28
CDR3aa: CASSLGGSSEQYF
CDR3nt: TGTGCCAGCAGCCTTGGGGGCTCCAGCGAGCAGTACTTC

abundance: few
j_gene: TRBJ2-5
len: 15
d_gene: .
v_gene: TRBV5-1
CDR3aa: CASSLSLGQGETQYF
CDR3nt: TGCGCCAGCAGCCTCTCCCTAGGTCAAGGAGAGACCCAGTACTTC

abundance: .
j_gene: TRBJ2-1
len: 12
d_gene: .
v_gene: TRBV29-1
CDR3aa: CSGEGGFNEQFF
CDR3nt: TGCAGTGGGGAGGGGGGCTTCAATGAGCAGTTCTTC

abundance: .
j_gene: TRBJ2-2
len: 16
d_gene: .
v_gene: TRBV18
CDR3aa: CASSPEAFGPAGELFF
CDR3nt: TGTGCCAGCTCACCGGAGGCTTTCGGCCCGGCCGGGGAGCTGTTTTTT

abundance: .
j_gene: TRBJ1-5
len: 18
d_gene: .
v_gene: TRBV4-1
CDR3aa: CASSHRGGTDPINQPQHF
CDR3nt: TGCGCCAGCAGCCATCGTGGGGGGACGGACCCCATCAATCAGCCCCAGCATTTT

abundance: .
j_gene: TRBJ1-6
len: 13
d_gene: TRBD1
v_gene: TRBV7-2
CDR3aa: CASSLSRTGNLHF
CDR3nt: TGTGCCAGCAGCTTATCTCGGACAGGGAACCTCCACTTT

abundance: .
j_gene: TRBJ2-7
len: 18
d_gene: TRBD1
v_gene: TRBV27
CDR3aa: CASSFSFRDSGLGYEQYF
CDR3nt: TGTGCCAGCAGTTTCAGCTTCCGGGACAGCGGCTTAGGATACGAGCAGTACTTC

abundance: .
j_gene: TRBJ1-2
len: 15
d_gene: TRBD1
v_gene: TRBV29-1
CDR3aa: CSVVPVGQGSYGYTF
CDR3nt: TGCAGCGTTGTCCCCGTGGGACAGGGGAGTTATGGCTACACCTTC

abundance: once
j_gene: TRBJ2-5
len: 16
d_gene: .
v_gene: TRBV28
CDR3aa: CASSLGQSPGRETQYF
CDR3nt: TGTGCCAGCAGTTTGGGGCAATCCCCCGGACGGGAGACCCAGTACTTC